The 18 T cell receptor beta chains listed next were all sequenced from one sample in a study of radiotherapy plus CTLA-4 blockade in lung cancer. This table comes from immunoSEQ multiplex PCR, and its TCRdb copy is limited to in-frame clones, with some not included. The sample has roughly 120,000 clones; about 77% are singletons. The input for sequencing was peripheral blood, taken from a patient treated with radiotherapy plus ipilimumab. Receptors were obtained from a human donor with non-small cell lung cancer who had a partial response to radiotherapy plus ipilimumab.

The chain carries TRBV4-1 and TRBJ2-1; D remains ambiguous. CDR1 is MGHRA and CDR2 is YSYEKL in the germline V gene. This CDR3 contains 16 residues. The V end was cut by 3 bases, the J end by 4 bases, with 16 bases between. The CDR3 is CASSHFVPTTYNEQFF. For the CDR3, the DNA is TGCGCCAGCAGCCACTTTGTCCCTACCACTTACAATGAGCAGTTCTTC.

The J gene is TRBJ2-7, the V gene TRBV28; D ambiguous. Germline V gene sequence: CDR1 MDHEN, CDR2 SYDVKM. V shed 1 base and J shed 0 bases, with 13 bases lying between them. The CDR3 totals 16 residues. The CDR3 region has the DNA TGTGCCAGCAGTTTATTGGGCCTAACCAACTCCTACGAGCAGTACTTC. It encodes CASSLLGLTNSYEQYF.

Note on this clone: Other DNA sequences in the sample encode the same CDR3. CDR3 nucleotides: TGTGCCAGCTCACCAGACAGTCAAGAGACCCAGTACTTC. Protein sequence: CASSPDSQETQYF. V and J are TRBV18 and TRBJ2-5, with D maybe TRBD1 (5 bases). Germline CDR1 and CDR2: KGHSH and LQKENI. The CDR3 spans 13 residues. V was pared by 2 bases and J by 2 bases, with 6 bases between.

This chain links TRBV5-4 with TRBJ2-5, with D hard to call. Deletions cut 0 bases from V and 1 base from J, with 13 bases between. The germline CDR1 and CDR2 sequences are SGHNT and YYREEE (reference sequence). The CDR3 is 16 residues long. The CDR3 region has the DNA TGTGCCAGCAGCTTGGACACTTCTAGAGTCCAAGAGACCCAGTACTTC. It codes for CASSLDTSRVQETQYF.

This clone has only a few counts. The chain couples TRBV10-2 to TRBJ2-4; 12 bases are shared with TRBD2. V was pared by 4 bases and J by 8 bases, with 6 bases of the junction left unmatched. The CDR3 loop spans 15 amino acids. Germline V gives CDR1 WSHSY, CDR2 SAAADI. The CDR3 loop reads CASSGLAGGYDIQYF. Written as DNA, the CDR3 is TGCGCCAGCAGTGGGCTAGCGGGAGGGTACGACATTCAGTACTTC.

The gene calls are TRBV29-1 and TRBJ1-4; D possibly corresponds to TRBD1 (6 bases). Germline CDR1 SQVTM, CDR2 ANQGSEA. The CDR3 length is 14 residues. V was trimmed by 3 bases and J by 5 bases, leaving 13 bases between them. CDR3 in amino acids: CSVEGLGTNEKLFF. Here the CDR3 DNA reads TGCAGCGTTGAGGGATTGGGGACAAATGAAAAACTGTTTTTT.

This clone was observed once. This specimen includes other DNA sequences encoding the same CDR3. This chain uses TRBV27 with TRBJ1-1, with 7 bases lining up with TRBD1. Losses at the gene ends were 7 bases for V and 0 bases for J; bases not matched to a gene: 11. The CDR3 contains 16 residues. The germline CDR1 and CDR2 sequences are MNHEY and SMNVEV (reference sequence). Written as DNA, the CDR3 is TGTGCCAGCAAAGTTAGCGGGACAGCCATGAACACTGAAGCTTTCTTT. Translation gives CASKVSGTAMNTEAFF.

The chain carries TRBV19 and TRBJ2-3; 7 nucleotides line up with TRBD2. After removal of 4 bases from V and 5 bases from J, the junction contained 3 bases not matched to a gene. From germline, CDR1 is LNHDA and CDR2 SQIVND (reference sequence). The CDR3 length is 13 residues. The CDR3 DNA follows: TGTGCCAGTAGTACCCAGCGGGAAGATACGCAGTATTTT. Its protein product is CASSTQREDTQYF. Combining the CDR3 with reference TRBV19 and TRBJ2-3 gives the whole variable domain DGGITQSPKYLFRKEGQNVTLSCEQNLNHDAMYWYRQDPGQGLRLIYYSQIVNDFQKGDIAEGYSVSREKKESFPLTVTSAQKNPTAFYLCASSTQREDTQYFGPGTRLTVL.

The DNA for the CDR3 is TGTGCCAGCAGCGAGGAGGGGCGAGCGCGAAAAGAGACCCAGTACTTC. As protein: CASSEEGRARKETQYF. The genes are TRBV9 and TRBJ2-5; D perhaps matches TRBD2 (6 bases). Germline V gene sequence: CDR1 SGDLS, CDR2 YYNGEE. The V end was cut by 3 bases, the J end by 3 bases, with 18 bases between. This CDR3 region has 16 residues.

The J gene is TRBJ1-2, the V gene TRBV28; D not resolved. The V and J ends lost 4 bases and 7 bases respectively, with 13 bases between them. The CDR3 sequence is 13 residues long. Germline-derived CDR1 and CDR2 are MDHEN and SYDVKM. CDR3 in amino acids: CASSSINTGGYTF. The DNA of the CDR3 is TGTGCCAGCAGTTCCATTAACACGGGTGGCTACACCTTC.

The chain links TRBV28 to TRBJ2-2, with D perhaps matching TRBD2 (5 bases). Between the trimmed V and J ends, which lost 4 bases and 7 bases, there was a span of 22 bases. There are 17 residues in the CDR3. Germline values: CDR1 MDHEN, CDR2 SYDVKM. DNA of the CDR3: TGTGCCAGCAGTTCTACCTCCGGCCAACTAGAATTCGGGGAGCTGTTTTTT. Its protein product is CASSSTSGQLEFGELFF.

The genes are TRBV6-1 and TRBJ2-1; TRBD2 might be the D (7 bases). Trimming removed 7 bases from V and 6 bases from J, with 19 bases in between. CDR3 length: 15 residues. The germline gives CDR1 MNHNS, CDR2 SASEGT. The CDR3 spells CASKGGAPQSNEQFF. In DNA, the CDR3 is TGTGCCAGCAAAGGGGGGGCCCCCCAATCCAATGAGCAGTTCTTC.

The chain uses TRBV6-4 and TRBJ2-7; 10 nucleotides align to TRBD1. Germline CDR1 MRHNA, CDR2 SNTAGT. V trimming: 5 bases; J trimming: 5 bases; junction bases outside the gene matches: 6. The length of the CDR3 is 14 residues. The CDR3 is CASSPGQGLNEQYF. CDR3 sequence (DNA): TGTGCCAGCAGTCCGGGACAGGGGTTAAACGAGCAGTACTTC.

V usage is TRBV6-1 and J usage is TRBJ2-7; D might be TRBD2 (6 bases). Germline assignment: CDR1 MNHNS and CDR2 SASEGT. The CDR3 has 11 amino acids. V lost 6 bases to trimming and J lost 7 bases, with 10 bases between them. CDR3 protein: CASSPGSEQYV. The CDR3 bases are TGTGCCAGCAGCCCCGGGAGTGAGCAGTACGTC.

J is TRBJ2-7 and V is TRBV18; the match to TRBD2 covers 7 bases. Trimming took 3 bases from V and 7 from J; bases not matched to a gene: 3. The germline CDR1 and CDR2 sequences are KGHSH and LQKENI. This CDR3 spans 12 amino acids. The CDR3 reads CASSPLAGEQYV. The CDR3 DNA reads TGTGCCAGCTCACCTTTAGCGGGTGAGCAGTACGTC.

Here the CDR3 DNA reads TGTGCCAGCAGTCCGGGTGTAGCGGATACGCAGTATTTT. Translating it yields CASSPGVADTQYF. The chain carries TRBV28 and TRBJ2-3; D possibly corresponds to TRBD2 (5 bases). The V gene's germline CDR1 is MDHEN and CDR2 SYDVKM. Trimming shortened V by 5 bases and J by 6 bases, and 12 bases separated the two germline ends. The CDR3 is 13 amino acids.

This chain links TRBV19 with TRBJ1-2, with a possible D match to TRBD1 (6 bases). V was shortened by 5 bases and J by 2 bases, with 12 bases between the two germline ends. This CDR3 has 14 residues. Germline CDR1 LNHDA, CDR2 SQIVND (reference sequence). The CDR3 DNA reads as TGTGCCAGTAGTCGGGACACTGTAAACTATGGCTACACCTTC. It yields the protein CASSRDTVNYGYTF. Full variable domain (remainder filled in from reference TRBV19 and TRBJ1-2): DGGITQSPKYLFRKEGQNVTLSCEQNLNHDAMYWYRQDPGQGLRLIYYSQIVNDFQKGDIAEGYSVSREKKESFPLTVTSAQKNPTAFYLCASSRDTVNYGYTFGSGTRLTVV.

The V gene is TRBV11-2, the J gene TRBJ2-7; D perhaps matches TRBD2 (5 bases). CDR1 SGHAT and CDR2 FQNNGV come from the germline V gene. CDR3 length: 13 residues. V was clipped by 1 base and J by 4 bases, with 8 bases between them. Here the CDR3 reads CASSLGRGYEQYV. The DNA of the CDR3 is TGTGCCAGCAGCTTAGGTCGGGGATACGAGCAGTACGTC.